Below, one T cell receptor (beta chain) is given with its context. Its matching antigen is unknown. UMIs incorporating a 6-nucleotide sample barcode were appended by means of template switching. One entry per CDR3 protein, without DNA, is what TCRdb gives after re-calling the 5' RACE reads. The specimen's table records about 300,000 distinct CDR3 sequences. Germline loops: CDR1 SGHNT, CDR2 YYREEE (reference sequence). This CDR3 contains 13 residues. This entry is derived from a study of monozygotic twins with inflammatory bowel disease. Study-wide findings and caveats: Differences in immunosuppressive treatment may have been a source of added variability in patient repertoires.

Material for sequencing was blood. The chain is built from TRBV5-4 and TRBJ2-1. The sequence was collected from a human donor with ulcerative colitis or Crohn's disease, or a healthy co-twin of an affected twin (not recorded which). This CDR3 reads CASSFQPGDEQFF. The full variable domain, completed using reference TRBV5-4 and TRBJ2-1, is ETGVTQSPTHLIKTRGQQVTLRCSSQSGHNTVSWYQQALGQGPQFIFQYYREEENGRGNFPPRFSGLQFPNYSSELNVNALELDDSALYLCASSFQPGDEQFFGPGTRLTVL.